This T cell receptor beta chain was obtained from a study of OX40 agonist ivuxolimab in advanced cancers. About the research overall: Around 40% of patients had received prior checkpoint inhibitor therapy. Whole-study findings and limits: Relative to CD4+, CD8+ T cells held more expanded clones on average.

The CDR3 runs 15 residues. The germline V gene has CDR1 MNHEY and CDR2 SVGAGI. V trimming: 6 bases; J trimming: 6 bases; junction bases outside the gene matches: 3. Repertoires were generated with immunoSEQ multiplex PCR, while TCRdb's copy carries only in-frame clones and drops some. This sample has some 72,000 clones, with roughly 80% found just once. This clone was observed a few times. Its antigen is unidentified. This sequence originates from an adult with an advanced solid tumor such as melanoma, head and neck, liver or kidney cancer. The genes are TRBV6-5 and TRBJ2-1, with TRBD2 matching over 15 bases. This specimen consisted of CD4+ or CD8+ T cells sorted from blood, obtained in a trial of the OX40 agonist ivuxolimab. This CDR3 is CASRPGLAGGNEQFF. The CDR3 nucleotides are TGTGCCAGCAGACCGGGACTAGCGGGGGGCAATGAGCAGTTCTTC.